Listed here are 18 T cell receptor beta chains from one sample, sequenced in a study of regulatory T cells in long-lasting Graves disease. Time point of the sample: newly diagnosed GD, antithyroid drugs for less than 3 months. From RNA extracted from PBMCs, the TCR library was made. Libraries of TCR beta came from iRepertoire HTBI primers plus Arm-PCR of CDR3 regions. Via MiXCR, TCRdb re-called the multiplex PCR reads, giving one row per CDR3 protein. The sample has about 420,000 distinct CDR3 sequences; around 17% are singletons. This same sample was also taken into another study, of T cells in Graves' hyperthyroidism and ophthalmopathy.

This specimen consisted of peripheral blood mononuclear cells (PBMCs), obtained at new diagnosis, from a patient treated with antithyroid drugs. The source is a woman between 18 and 29 years old with Graves disease.

The V and J genes are TRBV7-3 and TRBJ2-3; 11 nucleotides match TRBD2. Losses at the gene ends were 3 bases for V and 4 bases for J; bases not matched to a gene: 3. Germline V lookup: CDR1 SGHTA, CDR2 FQGTGA. The CDR3 totals 15 residues. The CDR3 region has the DNA TGTGCCAGCAGCTTTACTAGCGGGAGAGCAGATACGCAGTATTTT. It codes for CASSFTSGRADTQYF.

This clonotype was recorded many times. In DNA form, the CDR3 reads TGCAGTGCTAGAACTCAGGGGAAAGAGACCCAGTACTTC. Translating it yields CSARTQGKETQYF. The chain combines TRBV20-1 with TRBJ2-5; a possible D gene is TRBD1 (6 bases). Germline lookup yields CDR1 DFQATT and CDR2 SNEGSKA (reference sequence). V lost 2 bases and J lost 3, with 10 bases in between. The CDR3 consists of 13 residues.

V and J are TRBV4-1 and TRBJ2-1, with D perhaps TRBD1 (6 bases). The better agreement between TRBJ2-5 and the DNA end casts doubt on the J call. The germline V gene has CDR1 MGHRA and CDR2 YSYEKL. The length of the CDR3 is 14 residues. CDR3 in amino acids: CASRRTGSKETQYF. CDR3 coding DNA: TGCGCCAGCAGACGAACAGGGTCCAAAGAGACCCAGTACTTC.

This clonotype was picked up many times. This rearrangement joins TRBV30 to TRBJ1-1, with D possibly matching TRBD1 (5 bases). Germline V CDR1 and CDR2: GTSNPN, SVGIG (reference sequence). This CDR3 is 15 amino acids long. V dropped 1 base and J dropped 9 bases, with 21 bases sitting between them. The CDR3 nucleotides read TGTGCCTGGAGTGCACTCGGGGGGGGGAGGACCCAAGCTTTCTTT. Protein: CAWSALGGGRTQAFF.

This clonotype was observed many times. The rearrangement joins TRBV20-1 to TRBJ2-1; 10 bases are a match to TRBD2. Losses at the gene ends were 4 bases for V and 10 bases for J; bases not matched to a gene: 10. The CDR3 consists of 14 residues. From germline, CDR1 is DFQATT and CDR2 SNEGSKA (reference sequence). CDR3 bases: TGCAGTGCTACCCGGACTAGCGGAGAGGAGGAGCAGTTCTTC. Translated, it gives CSATRTSGEEEQFF.

In its sample, this clonotype was seen many times. The rearrangement joins TRBV2 to TRBJ1-2; D unclear. The CDR3 has 13 residues. Germline V CDR1 and CDR2: SNHLY, FYNNEI. V was shortened by 1 base and J by 2 bases, with 5 bases between the two germline ends. CDR3 sequence: CASSEGENYGYTF. For the CDR3, the DNA is TGTGCCAGCAGTGAAGGAGAGAACTATGGCTACACCTTC. The full variable domain, completed using reference TRBV2 and TRBJ1-2, is EPEVTQTPSHQVTQMGQEVILRCVPISNHLYFYWYRQILGQKVEFLVSFYNNEISEKSEIFDDQFSVERPDGSNFTLKIRSTKLEDSAMYFCASSEGENYGYTFGSGTRLTVV.

This clonotype was seen at least ten times. The rearrangement joins TRBV10-3 to TRBJ2-7; TRBD1 aligns across 7 bases. This CDR3 has 14 residues. The V and J ends lost 0 bases and 4 bases, in that order; junction bases with no gene match: 3. CDR1 and CDR2 from the germline V gene are ENHRY and SYGVKD. CDR3 amino acids: CAISESKGAYEQYF. The CDR3 DNA reads as TGTGCCATCAGTGAGTCCAAGGGGGCATACGAGCAGTACTTC.

This clonotype was seen more than once but under ten times. V gene TRBV4-2 combines with J gene TRBJ2-1, with D perhaps TRBD1 (6 bases). This CDR3 has 16 amino acids. CDR1 and CDR2 (germline): LGHNA, YNFKEQ. Trimming took 5 bases from V and 5 from J, leaving 19 bases between them. CDR3: CASSFRTGTQNNEQFF. The CDR3 nucleotides read TGTGCCAGCAGCTTTCGAACCGGGACACAGAACAATGAGCAGTTCTTC.

This clonotype was observed at least ten times. The chain joins TRBV2 to TRBJ2-3; TRBD2 matches at 13 bases. V shed 6 bases, J shed 6 bases, and the junction held 3 bases outside the gene matches. This CDR3 is 14 amino acids long. CDR1 and CDR2 (germline): SNHLY, FYNNEI. CDR3: CASRLTSGGDTQYF. The CDR3 bases are TGTGCCAGCAGGTTGACTAGCGGGGGGGATACGCAGTATTTT.

The J gene is TRBJ2-2, the V gene TRBV5-1; D is perhaps TRBD2 (6 bases). The CDR3 is made up of 14 amino acids. Germline lookup yields CDR1 SGHRS and CDR2 YFSETQ. Trimming stripped 5 bases from V and 6 bases from J, with 14 bases between. CDR3 residues: CASRPSSVPGELFF. In DNA form, the CDR3 reads TGCGCCAGCAGACCCTCTAGCGTTCCCGGGGAGCTGTTTTTT.

This clonotype was found many times. The rearrangement links TRBV27 to TRBJ2-1, with 9 bases aligning to TRBD2. Germline assignment: CDR1 MNHEY and CDR2 SMNVEV (reference sequence). Trimming took 6 bases from V and 5 from J; bases not matched to a gene: 11. CDR3 length equals 16 residues. CDR3 nucleotide sequence: TGTGCCAGCAGAAGATCCAGCGGGAGGTCTGACAATGAGCAGTTCTTC. It specifies CASRRSSGRSDNEQFF.

The V and J genes are TRBV2 and TRBJ2-7; 16 bases match TRBD2. V was clipped by 5 bases and J by 4 bases; unmatched bases: 11. Germline CDR1 reads SNHLY; CDR2 reads FYNNEI. The length of the CDR3 is 18 residues. CDR3 protein: CASSLGTSGRVAYYEQYF. The DNA of the CDR3 is TGTGCCAGCAGTCTAGGGACTAGCGGGAGGGTGGCCTATTACGAGCAGTACTTC.

Many counts were recorded for this clonotype. V and J are TRBV27 and TRBJ2-7; either TRBD1 or TRBD2 may supply D (5 bases each). The CDR3 runs to 13 residues. Germline V gene lookup returns CDR1 MNHEY and CDR2 SMNVEV (reference sequence). V was clipped by 2 bases and J by 5 bases, with 10 bases between them. In DNA form, the CDR3 reads TGTGCCAGCAGTTTAGAGGGGTCGAACGAGCAGTACTTC. Translation gives CASSLEGSNEQYF.

This clonotype was counted ten times or more. The CDR3 DNA is TGTGCCAGCAATCTAGCGGGACCCACAGATACGCAGTATTTT. Amino acid sequence: CASNLAGPTDTQYF. The V call is TRBV2, the J call TRBJ2-3, with TRBD2 matching 9 bases. The germline V gene has CDR1 SNHLY and CDR2 FYNNEI. This CDR3 comprises 14 residues. V trimming: 7 bases; J trimming: 2 bases; junction bases outside the gene matches: 4.

This clonotype was observed a few times. The CDR3 bases are TGTGCCAGCAACGAAAGCGGGAGGGCCGGGGATGAGCAGTTCTTC. Protein: CASNESGRAGDEQFF. The rearrangement links TRBV9 to TRBJ2-1, with TRBD2 matching over 10 bases. The trim removed 6 bases at V and 8 bases at J, leaving 11 bases unmatched. Germline CDR1 reads SGDLS; CDR2 reads YYNGEE. This CDR3 is 15 amino acids long.

This clonotype showed up many times. The chain joins TRBV10-3 to TRBJ2-1; 13 nucleotides line up with TRBD2. This CDR3 contains 15 residues. Germline lookup yields CDR1 ENHRY and CDR2 SYGVKD. Trimming at V came to 2 bases and at J to 12 bases, leaving 7 bases not matched to a gene. This chain's CDR3 is CAISEMTSGRLRQFF. CDR3 nucleotide sequence: TGTGCCATCAGTGAGATGACTAGCGGGAGGTTACGGCAGTTCTTC.

This clonotype occurred many times. V gene TRBV12-3 or TRBV12-4 combines with J gene TRBJ2-1; no reliable D call. The CDR3 extends over 16 amino acids. V lost 2 bases to trimming and J lost 2 bases, with 13 bases between them. CDR3: CASSLPLADAYNEQFF. Here the CDR3 DNA reads TGTGCCAGCAGTTTACCCCTTGCGGATGCCTACAATGAGCAGTTCTTC.

This clonotype came up many times. For the CDR3, the DNA is TGTGCCAGCAGCTTAGGGGCGGGAGGCCCCACTGAAGCTTTCTTT. This translates into CASSLGAGGPTEAFF. The chain couples TRBV7-6 to TRBJ1-1; D remains unclear. The V end lost 1 base, the J end lost 4 bases, and 13 bases lay between the germline ends. This CDR3 contains 15 residues. Germline V CDR1 and CDR2: SGHVS, FNYEAQ.